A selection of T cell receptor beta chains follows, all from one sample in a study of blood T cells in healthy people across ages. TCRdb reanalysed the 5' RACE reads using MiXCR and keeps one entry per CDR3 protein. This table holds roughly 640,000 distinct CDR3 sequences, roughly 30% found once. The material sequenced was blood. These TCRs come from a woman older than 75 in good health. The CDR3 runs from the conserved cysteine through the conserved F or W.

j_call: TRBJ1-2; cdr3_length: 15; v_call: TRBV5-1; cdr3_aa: CASSFIVPGGEGYTF
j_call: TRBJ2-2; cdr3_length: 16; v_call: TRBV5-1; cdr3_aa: CASSRAGQGNTGELFF
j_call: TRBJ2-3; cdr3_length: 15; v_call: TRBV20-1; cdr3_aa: CSASPSSGGGDTQYF
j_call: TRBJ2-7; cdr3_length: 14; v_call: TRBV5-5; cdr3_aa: CASSEGQGGYEQYF
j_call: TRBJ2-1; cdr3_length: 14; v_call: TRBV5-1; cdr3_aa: CASSWDSYYNEQFF
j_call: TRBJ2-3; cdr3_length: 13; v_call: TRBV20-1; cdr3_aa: CSVRPSSTDTQYF
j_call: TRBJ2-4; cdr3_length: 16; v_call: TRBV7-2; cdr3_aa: CASSLSQGLAKNIQYF
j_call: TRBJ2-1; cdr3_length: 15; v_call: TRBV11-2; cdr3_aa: CASSKLAGGPYEQFF
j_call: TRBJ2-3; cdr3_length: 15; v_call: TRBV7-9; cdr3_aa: CASSLGGPQWDTQYF
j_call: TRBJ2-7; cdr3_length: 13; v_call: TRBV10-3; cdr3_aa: CAINGQDSYEQYF
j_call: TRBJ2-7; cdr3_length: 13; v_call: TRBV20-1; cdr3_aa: CSASPGDPSSQYF
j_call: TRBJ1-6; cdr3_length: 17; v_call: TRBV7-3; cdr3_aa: CASSLTGRTSYNSPLHF
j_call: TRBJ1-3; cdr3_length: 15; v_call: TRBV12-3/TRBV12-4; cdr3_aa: CASRSAGGSGNTIYF
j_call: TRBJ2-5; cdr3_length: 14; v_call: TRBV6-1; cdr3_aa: CASRGTGVQDEQYF
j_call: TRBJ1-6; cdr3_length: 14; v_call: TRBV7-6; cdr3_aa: CASNLGLPDSPLHF
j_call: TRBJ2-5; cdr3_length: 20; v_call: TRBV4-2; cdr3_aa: CASSQNGPEGHHRLRETQYF
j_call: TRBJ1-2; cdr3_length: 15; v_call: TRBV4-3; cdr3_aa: CASSQVATGGNGYTF
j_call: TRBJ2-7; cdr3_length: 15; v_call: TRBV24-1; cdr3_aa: CATSDPGTAPTVQYF
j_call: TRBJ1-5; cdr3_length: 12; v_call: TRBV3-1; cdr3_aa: CASSNQGQPQHF
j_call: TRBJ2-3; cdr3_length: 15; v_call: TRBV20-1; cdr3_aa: CSARALAGGTDTQYF
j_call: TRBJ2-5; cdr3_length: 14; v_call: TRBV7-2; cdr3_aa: CASSPRLGRETQYF
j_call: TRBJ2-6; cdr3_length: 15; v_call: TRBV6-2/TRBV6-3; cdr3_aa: CASSFDSSGANVLTF
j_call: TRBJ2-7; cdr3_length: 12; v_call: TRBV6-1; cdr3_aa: CAGSEGGYEQYF
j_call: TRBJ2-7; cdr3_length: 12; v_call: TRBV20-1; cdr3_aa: CSARGATYEQYF
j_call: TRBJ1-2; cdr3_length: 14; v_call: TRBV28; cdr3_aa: CASSWGRRGYGYTF
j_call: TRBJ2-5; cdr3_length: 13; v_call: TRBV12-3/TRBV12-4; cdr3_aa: CASSFGQRETQYF
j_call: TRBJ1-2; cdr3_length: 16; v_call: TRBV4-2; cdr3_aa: CASSQDPPLANYGYTF
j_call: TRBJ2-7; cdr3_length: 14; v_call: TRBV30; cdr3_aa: CAWRNRGPSYEQYF
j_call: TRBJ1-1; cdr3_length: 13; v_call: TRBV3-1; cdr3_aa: CASSQGLGTEAFF
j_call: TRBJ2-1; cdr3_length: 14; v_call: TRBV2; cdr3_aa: CASRVGRSYNEQFF
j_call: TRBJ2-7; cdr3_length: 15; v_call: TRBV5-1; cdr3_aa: CASSLIRGQAYEQYF
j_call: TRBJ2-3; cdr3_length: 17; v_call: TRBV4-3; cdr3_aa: CASSQSAGNLNTDTQYF
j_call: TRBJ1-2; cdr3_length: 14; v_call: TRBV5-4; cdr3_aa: CASSPGQETYGYTF
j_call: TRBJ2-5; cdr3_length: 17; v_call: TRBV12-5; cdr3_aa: CASFDVRDRGRQGTQYF
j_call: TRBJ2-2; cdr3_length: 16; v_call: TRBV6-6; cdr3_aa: CASSYPSAGVAGELFF
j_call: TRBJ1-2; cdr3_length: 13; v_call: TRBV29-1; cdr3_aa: CSVDWQGAGGYTF
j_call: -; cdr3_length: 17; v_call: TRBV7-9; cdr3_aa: CASSSPPGLRTYNEQYF
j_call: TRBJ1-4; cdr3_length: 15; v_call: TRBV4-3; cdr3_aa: CASSQDRGRVEKLFF
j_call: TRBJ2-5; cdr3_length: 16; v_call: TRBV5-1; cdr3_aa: CASSLQSRGGTETQYF
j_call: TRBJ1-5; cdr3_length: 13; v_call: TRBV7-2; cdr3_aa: CASRRQPNQPQHF
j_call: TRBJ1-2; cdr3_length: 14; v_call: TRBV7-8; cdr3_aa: CASSLRRTEDGYTF
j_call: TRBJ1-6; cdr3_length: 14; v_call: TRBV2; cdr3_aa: CASSELPGNSPLHF
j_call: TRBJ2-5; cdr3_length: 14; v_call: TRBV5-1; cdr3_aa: CASSEGTAQETQYF
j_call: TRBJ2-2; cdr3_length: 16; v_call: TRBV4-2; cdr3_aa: CASSVEGGLYTGELFF
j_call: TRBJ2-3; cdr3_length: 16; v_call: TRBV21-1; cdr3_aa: CASSLGRDGYTDTQYF
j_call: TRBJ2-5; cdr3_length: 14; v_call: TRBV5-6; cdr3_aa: CASSLDQRAGTQYF
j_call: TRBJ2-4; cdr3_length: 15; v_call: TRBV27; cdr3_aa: CASRGDRGRKNIQYF
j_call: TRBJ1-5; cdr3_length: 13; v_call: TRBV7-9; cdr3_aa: CAGSQRVDQPQHF
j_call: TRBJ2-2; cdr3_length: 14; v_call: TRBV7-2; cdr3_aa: CASSGGSGVGELFF
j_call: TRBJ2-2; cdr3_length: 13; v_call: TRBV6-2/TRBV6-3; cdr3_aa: CASSVGNTGELFF
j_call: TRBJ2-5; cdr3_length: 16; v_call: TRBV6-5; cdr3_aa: CASRPFAGRIQETQYF
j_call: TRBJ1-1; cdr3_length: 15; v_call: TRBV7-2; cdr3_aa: CASSLNIGRNTEAFF
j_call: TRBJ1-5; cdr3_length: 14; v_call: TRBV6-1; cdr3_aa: CATLGAQRIQPQHF
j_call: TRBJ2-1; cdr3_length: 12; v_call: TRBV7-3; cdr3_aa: CASSFSTGEQFF
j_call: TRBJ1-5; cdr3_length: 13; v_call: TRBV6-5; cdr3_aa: CASGETVGRPQHF
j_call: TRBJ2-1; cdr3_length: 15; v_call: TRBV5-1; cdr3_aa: CASSLEIGGPDEQFF
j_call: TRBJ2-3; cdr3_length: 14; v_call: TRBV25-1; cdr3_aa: CAIPGPPGTDTQYF
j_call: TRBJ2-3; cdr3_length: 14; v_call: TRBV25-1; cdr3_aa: CASSAYRGQDTQYF
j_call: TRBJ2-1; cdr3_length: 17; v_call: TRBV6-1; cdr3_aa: CASSEVSGGGSYNEQFF